These 20 T cell receptor beta chains came from one sample sequenced in a study of Graves' ophthalmopathy and Graves' hyperthyroidism. RNA served as the template for amplifying TCR beta CDR3 regions. Second-round multiplex PCR came after first-round RT-PCR with HTBI primers. TCRdb reprocessed the multiplex PCR reads via MiXCR and lists one record per CDR3 protein. The data show approximately 160,000 distinct CDR3 sequences, with over 35% seen just once and under 6.5% held by the top ten. The sequenced sample consisted of peripheral blood. The receptors here all came from a woman between 35 and 50 years old with Graves' ophthalmopathy.

This clonotype was counted many times. V and J are TRBV2 and TRBJ1-6; TRBD1 might be the D (5 bases). Germline V gene sequence: CDR1 SNHLY, CDR2 FYNNEI. V was trimmed by 2 bases and J by 9 bases, leaving 14 bases between them. The CDR3 is 15 amino acids. CDR3 in DNA: TGTGCCAGCAGTGAACAGACAGACACCAGTTCACCCCTCCACTTT. Encoded protein: CASSEQTDTSSPLHF.

This clonotype was counted at least ten times. The chain has TRBV12-5 and TRBJ1-5; 9 positions match TRBD1. The germline V gene has CDR1 LGHNT and CDR2 FRNRAP. The CDR3 is made up of 15 amino acids. J was trimmed by 4 bases and V by 1 base; bases with no gene match: 2. The CDR3, as DNA: TGTGCTAGTGGTTTGGGTGGACAGGGGAATCAGCCCCAGCATTTT. Amino acids: CASGLGGQGNQPQHF.

This clonotype was detected many times. This chain connects TRBV10-3 to TRBJ1-1; TRBD1 agrees at 7 bases. The CDR3 extends over 14 amino acids. The V gene's germline CDR1 is ENHRY and CDR2 SYGVKD. Trimming at V came to 5 bases and at J to 1 base, leaving 4 bases not matched to a gene. The CDR3 nucleotides read TGTGCCATCAGTCTACAGGGGCGGAACACTGAAGCTTTCTTT. Translation gives CAISLQGRNTEAFF.

This clonotype occurred many times. This sequence joins TRBV30 and TRBJ1-2; D is unclear. V dropped 4 bases and J dropped 3 bases, with 9 bases sitting between them. This CDR3 is built from 12 residues. The germline V gene has CDR1 GTSNPN and CDR2 SVGIG (reference sequence). Written as DNA, the CDR3 is TGTGCCTGGATAACCGACTACTATGGCTACACCTTC. Amino acids: CAWITDYYGYTF. Drawing the rest from reference TRBV30 and TRBJ1-2, the complete variable domain is SQTIHQWPATLVQPVGSPLSLECTVEGTSNPNLYWYRQAAGRGLQLLFYSVGIGQISSEVPQNLSASRPQDRQFILSSKKLLLSDSGFYLCAWITDYYGYTFGSGTRLTVV.

The chain couples TRBV12-3 or TRBV12-4 to TRBJ1-1; D is possibly TRBD1 (6 bases). This CDR3 comprises 12 residues. The ends were cut back, 6 bases at V and 11 bases at J, with 16 bases in the middle. The CDR3 DNA sequence: TGTGCCAGCAGCCCAGGCAGGGGTTTGGCTTTCTTT. Protein sequence: CASSPGRGLAFF.

Written as DNA, the CDR3 is TGTGCCAGCAGTTACTCTGCCAGTACGGGGACTGAAGCTTTCTTT. Its translation is CASSYSASTGTEAFF. V and J are TRBV6-2 or TRBV6-3 and TRBJ1-1; no clear D gene. CDR3 size: 15 residues. The germline V and J ends were trimmed by 0 bases and 5 bases, with 13 bases remaining between them. Germline V gene data show CDR1 as MNHEY and CDR2 as SVGEGT.

The chain links TRBV20-1 to TRBJ2-1, with D tentatively TRBD1 (6 bases). The CDR3 is 14 residues long. V lost 5 bases and J 4 bases, leaving 15 bases between the germline ends. Germline CDR1 and CDR2: DFQATT and SNEGSKA (reference sequence). The CDR3 sequence is CSARLGHDYNEQFF. CDR3 coding DNA: TGCAGTGCTCGTCTGGGACACGATTACAATGAGCAGTTCTTC.

CDR3 residues: CASRSEQASQYF. The DNA of the CDR3 is TGTGCCAGCAGATCCGAGCAAGCCTCCCAGTACTTC. The V and J genes are TRBV12-3 or TRBV12-4 and TRBJ2-5; D uncertain. V lost 6 bases, J lost 9 bases, and 14 bases lay in between. There are 12 residues in the CDR3.

This clonotype occurred many times. The chain recombines TRBV7-9 with TRBJ2-4, with D hard to call. The CDR3 runs 16 residues. Trimming took off 0 bases at V and 1 base at J, with 10 bases between the two ends. Germline V CDR1 and CDR2: SEHNR, FQNEAQ (reference sequence). CDR3 sequence (DNA): TGTGCCAGCAGCTTAGCGCTTAGTAGCGCCAAAAACATTCAGTACTTC. This encodes CASSLALSSAKNIQYF.

In this sample, this clonotype turned up many times. The chain has TRBV12-3 or TRBV12-4 and TRBJ2-7; 8 bases align to TRBD1. CDR3 length equals 15 residues. The V segment lost 3 bases and the J segment 7 bases; nucleotides outside the gene matches: 11. The CDR3 sequence: CASSFLRTGQYEQYF. CDR3 nucleotides: TGTGCCAGCAGTTTCCTCCGGACAGGGCAATATGAGCAGTACTTC.

This clonotype occurred many times. The chain couples TRBV12-3 or TRBV12-4 to TRBJ1-2, with D unclear. V gave up 6 bases and J gave up 0 bases, with 11 bases separating them. The CDR3 is 14 amino acids. The CDR3 loop is CASSPSDTNYGYTF. The CDR3 DNA follows: TGTGCCAGCAGCCCCTCAGATACTAACTATGGCTACACCTTC.

This chain uses TRBV28 with TRBJ2-7; the D call may be TRBD1 or TRBD2 (7 bases each). V lost 6 bases to trimming and J lost 4 bases, with 19 bases between them. CDR3 length equals 15 residues. Looked up from germline, CDR1 is MDHEN and CDR2 is SYDVKM. The CDR3 coding sequence is TGTGCCAGCAGGCCCGGGGAGGGGGCGAAGTACGAGCAGTACTTC. Residues: CASRPGEGAKYEQYF.

This chain links TRBV25-1 with TRBJ2-7; 8 bases agree with TRBD1. V lost 4 bases and J lost 0; bases outside the gene matches: 5. The V gene's germline CDR1 is MGHDK and CDR2 SYGVNS. This CDR3 spans 15 amino acids. CDR3 loop: CASSGRTGTSYEQYF. Here the CDR3 DNA reads TGTGCCAGCAGTGGGAGGACAGGGACCTCCTACGAGCAGTACTTC.

This clonotype showed up many times. The chain links TRBV19 to TRBJ1-1, with TRBD1 matching 10 bases. Germline assignment: CDR1 LNHDA and CDR2 SQIVND (reference sequence). The CDR3 extends over 15 amino acids. The V gene end was trimmed by 5 bases and the J gene end by 5 bases; junction bases not matched to a gene: 8. CDR3 in amino acids: CASSLTTGGGTEAFF. The CDR3 DNA reads TGTGCCAGTAGTCTGACGACAGGGGGCGGAACTGAAGCTTTCTTT.

This clonotype has just a few counts. The chain links TRBV12-3 or TRBV12-4 to TRBJ1-2; weak D call: TRBD1 (5 bases). V was shortened by 4 bases and J by 3 bases, with 15 bases between the two germline ends. The CDR3 extends over 15 amino acids. The chain's CDR3 is CASSSRIQGDYGYTF. The CDR3 nucleotides are TGTGCCAGCAGTTCAAGGATTCAGGGCGACTATGGCTACACCTTC.

This clonotype was counted ten times or more. The chain links TRBV5-1 to TRBJ2-2; D gene uncertain. V was clipped by 3 bases and J by 1 base, with 10 bases between them. In germline, CDR1 is SGHRS, CDR2 YFSETQ. This CDR3 has 15 amino acids. CDR3 sequence reads: CASSSRTVNTGELFF. In DNA form, the CDR3 reads TGCGCCAGCAGCTCCCGGACGGTGAACACCGGGGAGCTGTTTTTT.

In this sample, this clonotype turned up many times. The J gene is TRBJ1-5, the V gene TRBV6-2 or TRBV6-3; tentative D call: TRBD1 (5 bases). V lost 2 bases and J 5 bases, leaving 13 bases between the germline ends. The CDR3 is 15 residues long. CDR1 is MNHEY, CDR2 SVGEGT, per germline. The CDR3 region has the DNA TGTGCCAGCAGTTACGGCGGGACGGGGGATCAGCCCCAGCATTTT. This encodes CASSYGGTGDQPQHF.

This clonotype was seen at least ten times. This rearrangement joins TRBV27 to TRBJ2-7; TRBD1 might be the D (6 bases). The CDR3 sequence is 14 residues long. V was clipped by 5 bases and J by 6 bases, with 17 bases between them. CDR1 and CDR2 (germline): MNHEY, SMNVEV (reference sequence). The CDR3 DNA reads as TGTGCCAGCAGTAGAGACAGGACTTGGCTCGAGCAGTACTTC. Amino acids: CASSRDRTWLEQYF.

The chain couples TRBV6-2 or TRBV6-3 to TRBJ1-6; 7 bases align to TRBD1. J gave up 6 bases and V 7 bases, and 6 bases lay outside the gene matches. CDR1 and CDR2 from the germline V gene are MNHEY and SVGEGT. This CDR3 has 14 amino acids. This chain's CDR3 is CASTRDRINSPLHF. In DNA form, the CDR3 reads TGTGCCAGCACCCGGGACAGAATTAATTCACCCCTCCACTTT.

Many counts were recorded for this clonotype. This chain joins TRBV28 and TRBJ2-4, with 7 bases aligning to TRBD1. Germline V CDR1 and CDR2: MDHEN, SYDVKM. Trimming took 6 bases from V and 0 from J; bases not matched to a gene: 14. CDR3 size: 18 residues. The CDR3 loop is CASRADRFFALAKNIQYF. CDR3 bases: TGTGCCAGCAGAGCGGACAGGTTCTTCGCCCTAGCCAAAAACATTCAGTACTTC.